The entry that follows covers one TCR beta chain sequence. Its antigen is unknown. This sample was taken from a study of cytomegalovirus exposure and HLA in healthy donors. The CDR3 spans 13 residues. Germline V gives CDR1 SGHAT, CDR2 FQNNGV. Trimming took 5 bases from V and 5 from J; bases not matched to a gene: 5. In the PCR, 60 Vbeta and 13 Jbeta primers were used. Some clones are missing from TCRdb's copy, which holds only in-frame ones; the method was immunoSEQ multiplex PCR. Here the sample spans about 140,000 clones, roughly 80% being singletons. Whole-study findings and limits: Accurate HLA-A and HLA-B prediction from TCR beta sequences was reported for most subjects.

The TCR was taken from a female donor in good health and CMV-seronegative. Specimen: PBMCs. This sequence joins TRBV11-2 and TRBJ1-1; 7 bases are shared with TRBD1. In DNA form, the CDR3 reads TGTGCCAGCAGCGCCTACAGGGGAACTGAAGCTTTCTTT. It specifies CASSAYRGTEAFF.